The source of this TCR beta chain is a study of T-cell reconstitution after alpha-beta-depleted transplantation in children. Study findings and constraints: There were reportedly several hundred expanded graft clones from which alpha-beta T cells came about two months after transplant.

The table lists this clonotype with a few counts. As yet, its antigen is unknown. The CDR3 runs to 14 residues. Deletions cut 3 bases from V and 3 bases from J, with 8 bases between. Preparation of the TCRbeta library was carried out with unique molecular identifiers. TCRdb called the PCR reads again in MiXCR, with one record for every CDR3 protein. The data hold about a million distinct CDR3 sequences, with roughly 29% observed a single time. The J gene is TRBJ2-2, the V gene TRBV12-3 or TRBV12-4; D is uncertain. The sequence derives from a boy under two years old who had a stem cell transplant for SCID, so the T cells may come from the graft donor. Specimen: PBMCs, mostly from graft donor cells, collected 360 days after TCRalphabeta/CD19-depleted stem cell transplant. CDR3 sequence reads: CASSFLVHTGELFF. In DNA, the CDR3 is TGTGCCAGCAGTTTTCTAGTACACACCGGGGAGCTGTTTTTT.